This TCR beta chain was found in a study of CD8+CD57+ T cells in acquired aplastic anemia. Overall study: The average for DNA from sorted CD4+ and CD8+ cells was about 2.9 ug.

Using genomic DNA as the template, TCR beta VDJ and CDR3 profiling was carried out. TCRdb fed the reads into MiXCR, producing one record per CDR3 protein. Of 150,000 to 200,000 distinct CDR3 sequences listed, over 40% were seen once; the top ten hold roughly 3.2%. Previously, flow cytometry had revealed CD8+CD57+ cell expansion in the patients chosen for sequencing. Concerning this clonotype itself: Germline and junction disagree at one end, which may indicate a read error.

The length of the CDR3 is 14 residues. Germline V CDR1 and CDR2: KGHDR, SFDVKD. J is TRBJ1-1 and V is TRBV24-1, with D possibly being TRBD1 (5 bases). The TCR comes from a human donor with aplastic anemia. The sequenced sample consisted of sorted CD4+, CD8+, or CD8+CD57+ T cells (not recorded which) from PBMCs. The CDR3 sequence: CATSTRERLGEAFF. CDR3 in DNA: TGCGCCACCAGTACCAGGGAAAGGCTGGGTGAAGCTTTCTTT.